A single sample is the source of the 20 T cell receptor beta chains below, sequenced in a study of cytomegalovirus exposure and HLA in healthy donors (TCRdb year 2017). Receptors were amplified or captured by the immunoSEQ multiplex PCR assay. For the multiplex PCR, a mixture combining 60 forward primers for TCR Vbeta segments and 13 reverse primers for TCR Jbeta segments was used. TCRdb's version of the immuneACCESS table is confined to in-frame rearrangements and falls short of the full clone set. An unresolved V gene accounts for under half of the shortfall where checked; the remainder is of unknown origin. In all, the sample holds 150,000 to 200,000 clones, and over 70% of those were seen once. 13% to 15% of the sample comes from the top ten. Specimen: PBMCs. The receptor source for this set is a woman between 40 and 55 years old in good health and CMV-seronegative.

This clone was picked up one time. This rearrangement joins TRBV21-1 to TRBJ1-6; the D segment call TRBD1 is taken from the table without a DNA check. TRBV21-1 is given as a pseudogene. The CDR3 totals 16 residues. The CDR3 spells CASSSPRQGLQSPLHF. CDR3 sequence (DNA): TGTGCCAGCAGCTCCCCAAGGCAGGGTCTACAATCACCCCTCCACTTT.

The rearrangement joins TRBV4-2 to TRBJ1-1; a possible D gene is TRBD1 (6 bases). Germline CDR1 LGHNA, CDR2 YNFKEQ. V was clipped by 1 base and J by 2 bases, with 11 bases between them. The CDR3 is made up of 15 amino acids. The CDR3 reads CASSQGGGGNTEAFF. CDR3 nucleotide sequence: TGTGCCAGCAGCCAAGGTGGTGGGGGCAACACTGAAGCTTTCTTT.

This clone was seen a few times. The V call is TRBV11-2, the J call TRBJ2-1; 7 bases map to TRBD1. The CDR3 consists of 15 residues. Germline CDR1 and CDR2: SGHAT and FQNNGV. Unmatched junction bases numbered 4, after V lost 2 bases and J lost 3 bases. CDR3 nucleotide sequence: TGTGCCAGCAGCTTACCGGGACAGTACTACAATGAGCAGTTCTTC. It translates to CASSLPGQYYNEQFF.

This chain uses TRBV28 with TRBJ1-4; a weak D match, TRBD1 (6 bases). The CDR3 contains 15 residues. Germline values: CDR1 MDHEN, CDR2 SYDVKM. V gave up 6 bases and J gave up 5 bases, with 16 bases separating them. CDR3 region: CASSLQPGTNEKLFF. CDR3 bases: TGTGCCAGCAGCCTTCAACCCGGGACAAATGAAAAACTGTTTTTT.

The chain carries TRBV5-1 and TRBJ2-7; D is possibly TRBD1 (6 bases). V was clipped by 4 bases and J by 4 bases, with 15 bases between them. Germline-derived CDR1 and CDR2 are SGHRS and YFSETQ. The CDR3 runs to 14 residues. CDR3 nucleotide sequence: TGCGCCAGCAGCCTTAATACAGGGCCGTACGAGCAGTACTTC. Translation: CASSLNTGPYEQYF.

This chain joins TRBV7-9 and TRBJ1-5; no clear D. CDR1 is SEHNR, CDR2 FQNEAQ, per germline (reference sequence). Trimming shortened V by 4 bases and J by 2 bases, and 9 bases separated the two germline ends. This CDR3 comprises 14 residues. The CDR3 spells CASSWADRNQPQHF. The CDR3 coding sequence is TGTGCCAGCAGCTGGGCCGACCGCAATCAGCCCCAGCATTTT. The full variable domain, in which reference TRBV7-9 and TRBJ1-5 provide the parts outside the CDR3, is DTGVSQNPRHKITKRGQNVTFRCDPISEHNRLYWYRQTLGQGPEFLTYFQNEAQLEKSRLLSDRFSAERPKGSFSTLEIQRTEQGDSAMYLCASSWADRNQPQHFGDGTRLSIL.

The J gene is TRBJ1-6, the V gene TRBV6-1; 12 bases are a match to TRBD1. The CDR3 runs 16 residues. V shed 3 bases and J 9 bases; nucleotides not matched to a gene: 6. The germline V gene has CDR1 MNHNS and CDR2 SASEGT. CDR3 in amino acids: CASSDGTGGLGSPLHF. In DNA, the CDR3 is TGTGCCAGCAGTGATGGGACAGGGGGCCTCGGTTCACCCCTCCACTTT.

This clone occurred once. The chain has TRBV6-5 and TRBJ2-7; 10 nucleotides line up with TRBD1. With 2 bases clipped from V and 2 bases from J, the junction kept 3 bases outside the gene matches. Germline V gives CDR1 MNHEY, CDR2 SVGAGI. The CDR3 has 15 residues. CDR3 loop: CASSYRDRGAYEQYF. The CDR3 DNA follows: TGTGCCAGCAGTTACCGGGACAGGGGCGCCTACGAGCAGTACTTC.

The chain is built from TRBV5-6 and TRBJ2-5; D perhaps matches TRBD2 (6 bases). Germline CDR1 SGHDT, CDR2 YYEEEE. The length of the CDR3 is 14 residues. V lost 0 bases and J lost 5, with 11 bases in between. The CDR3 reads CASSLGTAGETQYF. The CDR3 nucleotides read TGTGCCAGCAGCTTGGGTACAGCGGGCGAGACCCAGTACTTC.

This clone was detected only once. The V and J genes are TRBV4-3 and TRBJ1-3, with 9 bases lining up with TRBD1. V was clipped by 4 bases and J by 2 bases; unmatched bases: 6. This CDR3 comprises 16 residues. Germline V gene data show CDR1 as LGHNA and CDR2 as YSLEER. The CDR3 spells CASSPGQGRTGNTIYF. The CDR3 bases are TGCGCCAGCAGCCCTGGACAGGGGAGGACTGGAAACACCATATATTTT.

V usage is TRBV6-5 and J usage is TRBJ2-7, with D possibly TRBD2 on 6 matching bases. Germline V gene data show CDR1 as MNHEY and CDR2 as SVGAGI. Trimming removed 6 bases at V and 0 bases at J, with 9 bases between. The CDR3 covers 13 residues. This chain's CDR3 is CASSRRGSYEQYF. The CDR3 coding sequence is TGTGCCAGCAGCCGGAGGGGCTCCTACGAGCAGTACTTC.

CDR3 region: CASSIARTGGYTF. Written as DNA, the CDR3 is TGTGCCAGTAGTATAGCCCGGACAGGTGGCTACACCTTC. This chain uses TRBV19 with TRBJ1-2; 7 positions agree with TRBD1. J was trimmed by 7 bases and V by 1 base; bases with no gene match: 3. The germline V gene encodes CDR1 LNHDA and CDR2 SQIVND (reference sequence). This CDR3 has 13 amino acids. Filled out from reference TRBV19 and TRBJ1-2, the complete variable domain reads DGGITQSPKYLFRKEGQNVTLSCEQNLNHDAMYWYRQDPGQGLRLIYYSQIVNDFQKGDIAEGYSVSREKKESFPLTVTSAQKNPTAFYLCASSIARTGGYTFGSGTRLTVV.

The chain couples TRBV9 to TRBJ2-1; perhaps TRBD1 as D (6 bases). The V and J ends lost 3 bases and 7 bases respectively, with 14 bases between them. Germline CDR1 reads SGDLS; CDR2 reads YYNGEE. CDR3 size: 14 residues. The CDR3 DNA follows: TGTGCCAGCAGCGCCGTAGGGGGACGGAATGAGCAGTTCTTC. Translated: CASSAVGGRNEQFF.

The rearrangement joins TRBV2 to TRBJ1-1; D remains unclear. Germline values: CDR1 SNHLY, CDR2 FYNNEI. The CDR3 has 12 amino acids. Between the trimmed V and J ends, which lost 2 bases and 1 base, there was a span of 2 bases. The CDR3 DNA reads TGTGCCAGCAGTGAACAGAACACTGAAGCTTTCTTT. This translates into CASSEQNTEAFF. Full variable domain (missing parts from reference TRBV2 and TRBJ1-1): EPEVTQTPSHQVTQMGQEVILRCVPISNHLYFYWYRQILGQKVEFLVSFYNNEISEKSEIFDDQFSVERPDGSNFTLKIRSTKLEDSAMYFCASSEQNTEAFFGQGTRLTVV.

Concerning this clone itself: The sample has other DNA sequences that encode this CDR3 too. This chain connects TRBV6-4 to TRBJ2-3, with 11 nucleotides matching TRBD2. The CDR3 runs to 15 residues. Germline CDR1 and CDR2: MRHNA and SNTAGT. The V gene end was trimmed by 6 bases and the J gene end by 0 bases; junction bases not matched to a gene: 2. Written as DNA, the CDR3 is TGTGCCAGCAGCCGGACTAGCGGGAGCACAGATACGCAGTATTTT. It translates to CASSRTSGSTDTQYF.

The rearrangement joins TRBV28 to TRBJ2-4; D remains unclear. Germline V gene data show CDR1 as MDHEN and CDR2 as SYDVKM. This CDR3 comprises 13 residues. V lost 8 bases, J lost 0 bases, and 8 bases lay in between. CDR3 in amino acids: CASRSGAKNIQYF. CDR3 nucleotide sequence: TGTGCCAGCCGGTCCGGAGCCAAAAACATTCAGTACTTC.

V is TRBV14 and J is TRBJ1-2; the D gene is possibly TRBD1 (6 bases). V gave up 0 bases and J gave up 2 bases, with 16 bases separating them. This CDR3 comprises 17 residues. The germline gives CDR1 SGHDN, CDR2 FVKESK. CDR3 in DNA: TGTGCCAGCAGCCAAGAATTGGGCAGGGGCGAAAACTATGGCTACACCTTC. Amino acids: CASSQELGRGENYGYTF.

This clone showed up just a few times. The chain is built from TRBV9 and TRBJ2-1; the match to TRBD2 covers 10 bases. J gave up 9 bases and V 0 bases, and 6 bases lay outside the gene matches. The CDR3 runs to 15 residues. CDR1 and CDR2 from the germline V gene are SGDLS and YYNGEE. The CDR3 is CASSVAPGTSAEQFF. The CDR3 DNA follows: TGTGCCAGCAGCGTAGCCCCCGGGACTAGCGCTGAGCAGTTCTTC.

This chain joins TRBV11-2 and TRBJ2-5, with no clear D. CDR3 length: 11 amino acids. Trimming left V 2 bases short and J 4 bases short, with 2 bases between. CDR1 SGHAT and CDR2 FQNNGV come from the germline V gene. The CDR3 DNA sequence: TGTGCCAGCAGCTTACGAGAGACCCAGTACTTC. It translates to CASSLRETQYF.

The rearrangement uses TRBV9 and TRBJ2-1; TRBD2 is a possible D gene (7 bases). Per germline, CDR1 SGDLS and CDR2 YYNGEE. Trimming cost V 4 bases and J 8 bases, with 19 bases left between them. This CDR3 has 15 residues. The CDR3, as DNA: TGTGCCAGCAGCCTCGAAGGAGGGAGGGGGGATGAGCAGTTCTTC. Its translation is CASSLEGGRGDEQFF.